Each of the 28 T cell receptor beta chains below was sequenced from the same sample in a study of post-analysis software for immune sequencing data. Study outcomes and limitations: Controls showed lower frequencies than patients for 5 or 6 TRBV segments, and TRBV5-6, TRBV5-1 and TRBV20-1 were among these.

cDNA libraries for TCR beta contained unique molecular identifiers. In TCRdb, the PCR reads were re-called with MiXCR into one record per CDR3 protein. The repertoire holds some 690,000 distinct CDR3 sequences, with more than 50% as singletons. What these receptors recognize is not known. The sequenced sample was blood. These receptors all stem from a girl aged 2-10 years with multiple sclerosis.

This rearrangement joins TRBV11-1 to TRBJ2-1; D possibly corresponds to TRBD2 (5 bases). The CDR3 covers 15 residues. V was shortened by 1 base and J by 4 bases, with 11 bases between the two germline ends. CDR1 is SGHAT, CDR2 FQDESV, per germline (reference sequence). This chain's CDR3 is CASSLEEWEYNEQFF. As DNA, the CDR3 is TGTGCCAGCAGCTTAGAAGAGTGGGAGTACAATGAGCAGTTCTTC.

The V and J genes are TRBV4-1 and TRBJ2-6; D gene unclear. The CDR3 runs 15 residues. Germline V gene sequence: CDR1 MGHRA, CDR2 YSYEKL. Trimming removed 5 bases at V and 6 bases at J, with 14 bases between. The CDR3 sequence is CASSTREVLANVLTF. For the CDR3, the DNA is TGCGCCAGCAGCACCCGAGAGGTTTTGGCCAACGTCCTGACTTTC.

This chain's CDR3 is CASSPYPNKGEETQYF. The CDR3 DNA reads TGTGCCAGCAGCCCCTACCCCAACAAGGGAGAAGAGACCCAGTACTTC. The chain combines TRBV11-3 with TRBJ2-5; D perhaps matches TRBD2 (5 bases). CDR1 is SGHNT, CDR2 YENEEA, per germline. The CDR3 totals 16 residues. The germline V and J ends were trimmed by 5 bases and 3 bases, with 19 bases remaining between them. The whole variable domain, filled in from reference TRBV11-3 and TRBJ2-5, reads EAGVVQSPRYKIIEKKQPVAFWCNPISGHNTLYWYLQNLGQGPELLIRYENEEAVDDSQLPKDRFSAERLKGVDSTLKIQPAELGDSAVYLCASSPYPNKGEETQYFGPGTRLLVL.

CDR3: CSARGTDEAFF. The CDR3 coding sequence is TGCAGTGCTAGAGGGACAGATGAAGCTTTCTTT. V is TRBV20-1 and J is TRBJ1-1; D possibly corresponds to TRBD1 (6 bases). In germline, CDR1 is DFQATT, CDR2 SNEGSKA (reference sequence). Trimming stripped 1 base from V and 7 bases from J, with 7 bases between. This CDR3 has 11 amino acids.

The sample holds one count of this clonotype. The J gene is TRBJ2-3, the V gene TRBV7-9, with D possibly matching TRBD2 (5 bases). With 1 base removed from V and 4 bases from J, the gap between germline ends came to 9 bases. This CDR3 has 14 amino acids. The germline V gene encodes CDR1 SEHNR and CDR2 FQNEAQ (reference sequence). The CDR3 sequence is CASSLDLASDTQYF. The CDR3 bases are TGTGCCAGCAGCTTAGACCTAGCATCAGATACGCAGTATTTT.

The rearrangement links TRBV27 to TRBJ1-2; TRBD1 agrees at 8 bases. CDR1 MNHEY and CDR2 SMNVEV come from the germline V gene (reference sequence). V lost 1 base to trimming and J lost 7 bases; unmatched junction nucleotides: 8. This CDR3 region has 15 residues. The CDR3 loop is CASSLLSGGSGGYTF. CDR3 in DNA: TGTGCCAGCAGTTTATTGTCAGGGGGCAGTGGTGGCTACACCTTC.

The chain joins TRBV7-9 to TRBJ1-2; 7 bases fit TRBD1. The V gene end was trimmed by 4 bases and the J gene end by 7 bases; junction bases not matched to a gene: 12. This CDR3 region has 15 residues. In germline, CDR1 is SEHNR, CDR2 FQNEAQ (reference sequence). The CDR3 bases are TGTGCCAGCAGCTCCCCCCCCGGACAGGACAGTGGCTACACCTTC. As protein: CASSSPPGQDSGYTF. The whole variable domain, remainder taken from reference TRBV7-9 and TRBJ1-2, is DTGVSQNPRHKITKRGQNVTFRCDPISEHNRLYWYRQTLGQGPEFLTYFQNEAQLEKSRLLSDRFSAERPKGSFSTLEIQRTEQGDSAMYLCASSSPPGQDSGYTFGSGTRLTVV.

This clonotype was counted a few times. CDR3 in DNA: TGCAGCGTGGGATTGGACAGCGGGTATGGCTACACCTTC. Translation gives CSVGLDSGYGYTF. The chain combines TRBV29-1 with TRBJ1-2; TRBD1 is a possible D gene (6 bases). This CDR3 comprises 13 residues. V lost 6 bases, J lost 5 bases, and 16 bases lay in between. Per germline, CDR1 SQVTM and CDR2 ANQGSEA.

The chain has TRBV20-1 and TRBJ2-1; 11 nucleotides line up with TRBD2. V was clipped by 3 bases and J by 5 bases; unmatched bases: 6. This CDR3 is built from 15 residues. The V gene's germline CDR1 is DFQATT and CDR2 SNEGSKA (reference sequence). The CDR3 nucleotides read TGCAGTGCTAGTTCTAGCGGGAGGCCTAACAATGAGCAGTTCTTC. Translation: CSASSSGRPNNEQFF.

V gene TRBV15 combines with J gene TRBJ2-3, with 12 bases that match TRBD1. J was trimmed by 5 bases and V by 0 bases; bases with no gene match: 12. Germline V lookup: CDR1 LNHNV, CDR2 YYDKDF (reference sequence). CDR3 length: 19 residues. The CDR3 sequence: CATSREGQGAGGGGDTQYF. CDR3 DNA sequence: TGTGCCACCAGCAGAGAGGGACAGGGGGCGGGAGGAGGTGGAGATACGCAGTATTTT. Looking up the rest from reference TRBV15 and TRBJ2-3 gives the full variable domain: DAMVIQNPRYQVTQFGKPVTLSCSQTLNHNVMYWYQQKSSQAPKLLFHYYDKDFNNEADTPDNFQSRRPNTSFCFLDIRSPGLGDTAMYLCATSREGQGAGGGGDTQYFGPGTRLTVL.

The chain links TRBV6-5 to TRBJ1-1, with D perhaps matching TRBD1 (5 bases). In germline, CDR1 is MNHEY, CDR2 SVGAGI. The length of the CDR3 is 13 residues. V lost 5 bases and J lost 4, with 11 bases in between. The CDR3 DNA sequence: TGTGCCAGCAGTCGGGGGTACGGCACTGAAGCTTTCTTT. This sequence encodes CASSRGYGTEAFF.

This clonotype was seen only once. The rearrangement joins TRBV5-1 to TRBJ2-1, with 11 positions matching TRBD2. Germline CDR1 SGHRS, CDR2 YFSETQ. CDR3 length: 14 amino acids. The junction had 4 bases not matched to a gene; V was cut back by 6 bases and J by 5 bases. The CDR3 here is CASNGLAGNNEQFF. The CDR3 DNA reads TGCGCCAGCAACGGACTAGCGGGTAACAATGAGCAGTTCTTC. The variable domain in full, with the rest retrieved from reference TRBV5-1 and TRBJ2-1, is KAGVTQTPRYLIKTRGQQVTLSCSPISGHRSVSWYQQTPGQGLQFLFEYFSETQRNKGNFPGRFSGRQFSNSRSEMNVSTLELGDSALYLCASNGLAGNNEQFFGPGTRLTVL.

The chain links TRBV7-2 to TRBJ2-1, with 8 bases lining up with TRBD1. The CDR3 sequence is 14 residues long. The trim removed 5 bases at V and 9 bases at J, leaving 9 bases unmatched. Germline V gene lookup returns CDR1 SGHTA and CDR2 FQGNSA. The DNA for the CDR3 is TGTGCCAGCAGCCGGGACAGGTCTGACGGTGAGCAGTTCTTC. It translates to CASSRDRSDGEQFF.

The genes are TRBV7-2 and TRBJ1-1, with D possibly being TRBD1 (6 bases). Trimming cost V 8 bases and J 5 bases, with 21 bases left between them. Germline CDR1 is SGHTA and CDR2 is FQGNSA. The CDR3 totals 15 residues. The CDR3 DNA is TGTGCCAGCGTAGACAGGCCCTCAATGGGGACTGAAGCTTTCTTT. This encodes CASVDRPSMGTEAFF.

DNA of the CDR3: TGTGCCATCAGTTCCGGGACAGAGGAGACCCAGTACTTC. It yields the protein CAISSGTEETQYF. The V call is TRBV10-3, the J call TRBJ2-5; 7 bases match TRBD1. The V and J ends lost 5 bases and 5 bases, in that order; junction bases with no gene match: 5. There are 13 residues in the CDR3. CDR1 ENHRY and CDR2 SYGVKD come from the germline V gene.

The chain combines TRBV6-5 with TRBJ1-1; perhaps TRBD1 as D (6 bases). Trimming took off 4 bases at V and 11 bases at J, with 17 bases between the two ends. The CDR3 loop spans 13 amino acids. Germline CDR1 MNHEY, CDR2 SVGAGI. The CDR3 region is CASSSGAEVTAFF. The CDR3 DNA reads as TGTGCCAGCAGTTCGGGGGCGGAGGTTACGGCTTTCTTT.

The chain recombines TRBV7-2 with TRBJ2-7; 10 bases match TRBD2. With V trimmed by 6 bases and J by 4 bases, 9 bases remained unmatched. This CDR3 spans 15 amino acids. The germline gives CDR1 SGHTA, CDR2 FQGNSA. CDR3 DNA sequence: TGTGCCAGCAGAGATGCTAGCGGGAGCGAGTACGAGCAGTACTTC. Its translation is CASRDASGSEYEQYF.

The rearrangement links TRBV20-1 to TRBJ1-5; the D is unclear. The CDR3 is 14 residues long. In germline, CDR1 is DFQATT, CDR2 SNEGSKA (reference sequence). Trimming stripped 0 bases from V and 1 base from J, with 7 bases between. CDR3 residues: CSARDPGSNQPQHF. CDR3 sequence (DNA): TGCAGTGCTAGAGATCCGGGGAGCAATCAGCCCCAGCATTTT.

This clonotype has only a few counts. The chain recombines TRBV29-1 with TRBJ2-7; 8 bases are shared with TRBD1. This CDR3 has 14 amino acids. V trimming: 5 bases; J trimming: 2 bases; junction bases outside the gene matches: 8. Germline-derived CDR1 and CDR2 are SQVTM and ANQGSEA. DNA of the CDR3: TGCAGCGTTCTGGGACAGGCAAGCCCCTACGAGCAGTACTTC. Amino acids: CSVLGQASPYEQYF.

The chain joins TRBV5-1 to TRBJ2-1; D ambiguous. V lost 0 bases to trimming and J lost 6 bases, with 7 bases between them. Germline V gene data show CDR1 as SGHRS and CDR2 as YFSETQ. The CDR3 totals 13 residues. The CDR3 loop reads CASSLVIPNEQFF. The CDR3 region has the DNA TGCGCCAGCAGCTTGGTTATCCCCAATGAGCAGTTCTTC.

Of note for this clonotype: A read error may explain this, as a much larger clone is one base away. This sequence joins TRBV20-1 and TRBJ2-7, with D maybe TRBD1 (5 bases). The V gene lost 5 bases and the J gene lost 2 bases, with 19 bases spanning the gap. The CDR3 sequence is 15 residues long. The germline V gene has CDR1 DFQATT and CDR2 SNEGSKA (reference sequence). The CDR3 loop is CSACKKDIPAYEQYF. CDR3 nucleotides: TGCAGTGCTTGTAAGAAGGACATACCAGCCTACGAGCAGTACTTC.

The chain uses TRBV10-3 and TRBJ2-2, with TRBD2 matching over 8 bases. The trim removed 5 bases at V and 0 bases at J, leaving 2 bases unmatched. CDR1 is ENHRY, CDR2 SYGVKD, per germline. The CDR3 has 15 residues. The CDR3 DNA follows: TGTGCCATCAGTCCGCGGGAGGCGAACACCGGGGAGCTGTTTTTT. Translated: CAISPREANTGELFF.

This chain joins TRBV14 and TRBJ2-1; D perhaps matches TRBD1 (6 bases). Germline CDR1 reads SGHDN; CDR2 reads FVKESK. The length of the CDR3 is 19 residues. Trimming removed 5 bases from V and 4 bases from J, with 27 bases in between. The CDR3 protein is CASSFHPMSTGKAYNEQFF. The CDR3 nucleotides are TGTGCCAGCAGCTTCCATCCCATGTCGACAGGAAAGGCTTACAATGAGCAGTTCTTC. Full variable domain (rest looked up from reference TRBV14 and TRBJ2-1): EAGVTQFPSHSVIEKGQTVTLRCDPISGHDNLYWYRRVMGKEIKFLLHFVKESKQDESGMPNNRFLAERTGGTYSTLKVQPAELEDSGVYFCASSFHPMSTGKAYNEQFFGPGTRLTVL.

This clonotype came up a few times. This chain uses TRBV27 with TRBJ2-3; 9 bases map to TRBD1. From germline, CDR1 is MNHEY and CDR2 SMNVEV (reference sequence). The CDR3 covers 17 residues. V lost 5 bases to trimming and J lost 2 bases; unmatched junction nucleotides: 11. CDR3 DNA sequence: TGTGCCAGCAGTGCACAGGGGGCCCTGGATATCACAGATACGCAGTATTTT. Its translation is CASSAQGALDITDTQYF.

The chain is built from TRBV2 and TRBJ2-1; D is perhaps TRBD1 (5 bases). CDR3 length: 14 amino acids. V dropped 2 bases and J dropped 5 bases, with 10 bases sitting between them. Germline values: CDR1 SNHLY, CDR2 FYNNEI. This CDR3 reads CASSERAGNNEQFF. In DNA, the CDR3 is TGTGCCAGCAGTGAAAGGGCAGGGAACAATGAGCAGTTCTTC.

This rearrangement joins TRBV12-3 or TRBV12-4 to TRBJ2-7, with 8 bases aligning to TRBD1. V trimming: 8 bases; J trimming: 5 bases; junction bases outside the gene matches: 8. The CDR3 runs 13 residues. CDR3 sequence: CASSPLTGDEQYF. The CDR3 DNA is TGTGCCAGCTCACCATTGACAGGGGACGAGCAGTACTTC.

CDR3: CASSPHPGQGVLNTEAFF. CDR3 bases: TGTGCCAGCAGCCCACACCCGGGACAGGGCGTGCTGAACACTGAAGCTTTCTTT. The chain recombines TRBV4-2 with TRBJ1-1, with 9 bases lining up with TRBD1. This CDR3 spans 18 amino acids. The junction had 12 bases not matched to a gene; V was cut back by 4 bases and J by 0 bases. Germline lookup yields CDR1 LGHNA and CDR2 YNFKEQ.

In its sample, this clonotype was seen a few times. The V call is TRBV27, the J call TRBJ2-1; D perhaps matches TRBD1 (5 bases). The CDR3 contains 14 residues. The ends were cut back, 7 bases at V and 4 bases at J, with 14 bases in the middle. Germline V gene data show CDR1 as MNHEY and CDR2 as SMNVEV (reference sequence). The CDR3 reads CASTDRDSYNEQFF. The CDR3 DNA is TGTGCCAGCACCGATCGAGACAGTTACAATGAGCAGTTCTTC.